Sequencing of this T cell receptor beta chain was carried out in a study of OX40 agonist ivuxolimab in advanced cancers. Study information: Subjects had a mean age of roughly 60 years, with a range of roughly 23 to 80; approximately 83% were male.

The method was immunoSEQ multiplex PCR; TCRdb's version includes in-frame clones alone and lacks a portion of them. This table has tens of thousands of clones, approximately 90% appearing once. On this clone: Its specificity is not known.

Study-wide results and caveats: At doses 0.1 to 3.0 mg/kg, CD4+ and CD8+ clones expanded. Some nonresponders also had low normalized T-cell clonal expansion. Patients with a partial response at 0.1-3.0 mg/kg had among the lowest clonal expansion.

The CDR3 covers 16 residues. J was trimmed by 2 bases and V by 2 bases; bases with no gene match: 8. Germline V gene data show CDR1 as GTSNPN and CDR2 as SVGIG (reference sequence). The material was CD4+ or CD8+ T cells sorted from blood, obtained in a trial of the OX40 agonist ivuxolimab. The V call is TRBV30, the J call TRBJ2-2; 7 nucleotides match TRBD2. This TCR derives from an adult with an advanced solid tumor such as melanoma, head and neck, liver or kidney cancer. CDR3 loop: CAWSHTGTNNTGELFF. The CDR3 nucleotides are TGTGCCTGGAGTCATACCGGGACTAACAACACCGGGGAGCTGTTTTTT. Full variable domain (outside the CDR3, taken from reference TRBV30 and TRBJ2-2): SQTIHQWPATLVQPVGSPLSLECTVEGTSNPNLYWYRQAAGRGLQLLFYSVGIGQISSEVPQNLSASRPQDRQFILSSKKLLLSDSGFYLCAWSHTGTNNTGELFFGEGSRLTVL.